The clone carrying this T cell receptor beta chain was found a few times. The data were taken from a study of regulatory T cells in long-lasting Graves disease. Time point noted: persistent/refractory GD, antithyroid drugs over 5 years with positive TRAb. From RNA extracted from PBMCs, the TCR library was made. The CDR3 extends over 13 amino acids. With 0 bases removed from V and 3 bases from J, the gap between germline ends came to 9 bases. Germline assignment: CDR1 DFQATT and CDR2 SNEGSKA (reference sequence). Relying on iRepertoire HTBI primers and Arm-PCR of CDR3 regions, the team built TCR beta libraries. TCRdb independently ran MiXCR on the multiplex PCR reads; one entry per CDR3 protein. The sample contains roughly 400,000 distinct CDR3 sequences, roughly a fifth of which appear only once.

This receptor was identified in a female donor with Graves disease. This chain links TRBV20-1 with TRBJ2-7; no clear D gene. The source was peripheral blood mononuclear cells (PBMCs), collected when the disease was refractory, from a patient treated with antithyroid drugs. The DNA of the CDR3 is TGCAGTGCTAGAGATGTTTCACTCTACGAGCAGTACTTC. This encodes CSARDVSLYEQYF.